The T cell receptor (beta chain) under discussion was sequenced for a study of Ad26.COV2.S vaccination and SARS-CoV-2 variants. The CDR3 consists of 16 residues. CDR1 and CDR2 (germline): SGHRS, YFSETQ. Trimming left V 5 bases short and J 5 bases short, with 19 bases between. Repertoires were generated with immunoSEQ multiplex PCR, while TCRdb's copy carries only in-frame clones and drops some. Here the sample spans 150,000 to 200,000 clones, around 88% being singletons. A note on this clone: The antigen is not known.

Study-level findings and limits: Reported post-vaccination CD8+ and CD4+ T cell responses to spike showed substantial breadth. Vaccine recipients surpassed placebo recipients in spike-specific TCR breadth. Breadth of non-spike TCRs did not differ between vaccinees and placebo recipients. Total T cell responses, in the TCR breadth and depth analyses, may have been underestimated.

The genes are TRBV5-1 and TRBJ1-4; TRBD1 is a possible D gene (5 bases). Sequencing was performed on peripheral blood, taken after recovery from COVID-19. This clonotype was obtained from a human donor who had recovered from COVID-19. The CDR3 nucleotides are TGCGCCAGCAGACTTGGCCGACGGGAGGGGAATGAAAAACTGTTTTTT. Its translation: CASRLGRREGNEKLFF.